One and the same sample provided the 10 T cell receptor beta chains below, sequenced in a study of T cells in Graves' hyperthyroidism and ophthalmopathy. The CDR3 regions of TCR beta were amplified from RNA transcripts. Researchers ran a first-round RT-PCR on the TCR CDR3 using the HTBI primer set. From the multiplex PCR reads, TCRdb called clonotypes with MiXCR, one entry per CDR3 protein. The top ten hold 16% of the sample, which has hundreds of thousands of distinct CDR3 sequences, under 20% seen once. The sample comprised blood. All receptors come from a woman between 45 and 65 years old with Graves' hyperthyroidism that later progressed to Graves' ophthalmopathy.

This clonotype was detected a few times. The V and J genes are TRBV2 and TRBJ1-6; TRBD1 matches at 8 bases. The junction had 8 bases not matched to a gene; V was cut back by 6 bases and J by 4 bases. CDR1 is SNHLY and CDR2 is FYNNEI in the germline V gene. The CDR3 has 16 residues. DNA of the CDR3: TGTGCCAGCAGAGACACCGGGACAGGATATAATTCACCCCTCCACTTT. Its protein is CASRDTGTGYNSPLHF.

The CDR3 coding sequence is TGTGCCAGCAGCTCCGCCCGGACAGGCGGTAGGGATGAAAAACTGTTTTTT. It encodes CASSSARTGGRDEKLFF. This chain uses TRBV7-9 with TRBJ1-4, with TRBD1 identical over 7 bases. From germline, CDR1 is SEHNR and CDR2 FQNEAQ (reference sequence). The ends lost 4 bases at V and 6 bases at J; junction bases unmatched: 14. The CDR3 length is 17 residues.

The table lists this clonotype with many counts. The genes are TRBV12-3 or TRBV12-4 and TRBJ2-7; no clear D. Trimming took off 5 bases at V and 0 bases at J, with 5 bases between the two ends. This CDR3 has 12 amino acids. The CDR3 reads CASSRSSYEQYF. For the CDR3, the DNA is TGTGCCAGCAGTCGAAGCTCCTACGAGCAGTACTTC.

This clonotype was seen at least ten times. The chain links TRBV18 to TRBJ1-1, with TRBD1 matching over 8 bases. The CDR3 length is 14 residues. V shed 1 base, J shed 7 bases, and the junction held 5 bases outside the gene matches. In germline, CDR1 is KGHSH, CDR2 LQKENI. DNA of the CDR3: TGTGCCAGCTCACCACAAAGGACAGGGCTTGAAGCTTTCTTT. It translates to CASSPQRTGLEAFF.

The chain recombines TRBV9 with TRBJ1-3; D perhaps matches TRBD1 (5 bases). The CDR3 covers 16 residues. V gave up 4 bases and J gave up 0 bases, with 14 bases separating them. CDR1 SGDLS and CDR2 YYNGEE come from the germline V gene. The CDR3 sequence is CASSIRTTNSGNTIYF. DNA of the CDR3: TGTGCCAGCAGCATCCGGACAACCAACTCTGGAAACACCATATATTTT.

The chain has TRBV6-1 and TRBJ1-2, with D hard to call. The CDR3 loop spans 14 amino acids. V lost 7 bases, J lost 1 base, and 13 bases lay in between. Germline V gene data show CDR1 as MNHNS and CDR2 as SASEGT. This chain's CDR3 is CASTASGDNYGYTF. CDR3 in DNA: TGTGCCAGCACTGCAAGTGGAGATAACTATGGCTACACCTTC.

This clonotype was recorded at least ten times. This chain uses TRBV11-3 with TRBJ2-3; possibly TRBD2 for D (5 bases). The CDR3 sequence is 15 residues long. Germline CDR1 reads SGHNT; CDR2 reads YENEEA. Trimming took 1 base from V and 0 from J, leaving 8 bases between them. CDR3: CASSLGGKSTDTQYF. The CDR3 bases are TGTGCCAGCAGCTTAGGAGGGAAGAGCACAGATACGCAGTATTTT.

In its sample, this clonotype was seen a few times. The chain couples TRBV6-2 or TRBV6-3 to TRBJ2-3; the match to TRBD2 covers 10 bases. This CDR3 spans 14 amino acids. Trimming cost V 6 bases and J 5 bases; bases outside gene matches: 5. Germline CDR1 is MNHEY and CDR2 is SVGEGT. Here the CDR3 reads CASSRSSGGDTQYF. CDR3 DNA sequence: TGTGCCAGCAGCCGATCTAGCGGGGGAGATACGCAGTATTTT.

This clonotype came up a few times. The gene calls are TRBV11-3 and TRBJ2-5; D unclear. Germline loops: CDR1 SGHNT, CDR2 YENEEA. This CDR3 contains 14 residues. Trimming left V 2 bases short and J 4 bases short, with 11 bases between. The CDR3, as DNA: TGTGCCAGCAGCTTAACCCCTCGGGCAGAGACCCAGTACTTC. Translation: CASSLTPRAETQYF.

This clonotype was picked up a small number of times. This sequence joins TRBV12-3 or TRBV12-4 and TRBJ1-1, with D unclear. Trimming took 5 bases from V and 6 from J, leaving 16 bases between them. The CDR3 covers 14 residues. The CDR3 nucleotides are TGTGCCAGCAGTCAAGATTTCGCTCTGGCTGAAGCTTTCTTT. The encoded protein is CASSQDFALAEAFF.